One and the same sample provided the 31 T cell receptor beta chains below, sequenced in a study of blood T cells in healthy people across ages. The second PCR ran roughly 7 to 12 cycles with a sample-barcoded 5' primer and J-beta primers. From the 5' RACE reads, TCRdb called clonotypes with MiXCR, one entry per CDR3 protein. The table has around 700,000 distinct CDR3 sequences, 20% to 25% seen once. This sample was also put to use in a study of T cells of mothers and their children.

Sequencing was done on a sample of blood. These TCRs come from a boy under 18 in good health.

This clonotype appeared a few times. This sequence joins TRBV5-1 and TRBJ2-3; D possibly uses TRBD1 or TRBD2 (5 bases each). CDR1 is SGHRS, CDR2 YFSETQ, per germline. This CDR3 is 14 amino acids long. Between the trimmed V and J ends, which lost 4 bases and 1 base, there was a span of 10 bases. CDR3: CASSPGSGTDTQYF. CDR3 coding DNA: TGCGCCAGCAGCCCAGGGAGTGGCACAGATACGCAGTATTTT.

This chain joins TRBV7-2 and TRBJ2-5; D uncertain. Trimming cost V 5 bases and J 0 bases, with 10 bases left between them. Germline-derived CDR1 and CDR2 are SGHTA and FQGNSA. The CDR3 sequence is 14 residues long. CDR3 protein: CASSGRQDQETQYF. CDR3 nucleotides: TGTGCCAGCAGCGGCCGGCAGGACCAAGAGACCCAGTACTTC.

This clonotype was counted a few times. The V and J genes are TRBV7-3 and TRBJ2-5, with 11 bases fitting TRBD2. Losses at the gene ends were 5 bases for V and 4 bases for J; bases not matched to a gene: 6. The germline gives CDR1 SGHTA, CDR2 FQGTGA. The CDR3 consists of 15 residues. Here the CDR3 reads CASSVTGTSGETQYF. DNA for the CDR3: TGTGCCAGCAGCGTTACCGGGACTAGCGGAGAGACCCAGTACTTC. The full variable domain, rest sourced from reference TRBV7-3 and TRBJ2-5, is GAGVSQTPSNKVTEKGKYVELRCDPISGHTALYWYRQSLGQGPEFLIYFQGTGAADDSGLPNDRFFAVRPEGSVSTLKIQRTERGDSAVYLCASSVTGTSGETQYFGPGTRLLVL.

The chain is built from TRBV20-1 and TRBJ1-6; no clear D gene. V was clipped by 3 bases and J by 0 bases, with 15 bases between them. The CDR3 loop spans 17 amino acids. The germline CDR1 and CDR2 sequences are DFQATT and SNEGSKA (reference sequence). The DNA for the CDR3 is TGCAGTGCTAGTTACGGATATTTGAGCTCCTATAATTCACCCCTCCACTTT. Its protein is CSASYGYLSSYNSPLHF.

The sample holds a few counts of this clonotype. The CDR3 coding sequence is TGTGCCAGCAGTGTAACAGGCTACGAGCAGTACTTC. It specifies CASSVTGYEQYF. J is TRBJ2-5 and V is TRBV2, with D possibly matching TRBD1 (5 bases). Gene TRBJ2-7 matches the end of the DNA better, so the J call may be wrong. Germline-derived CDR1 and CDR2 are SNHLY and FYNNEI. This CDR3 region has 12 residues.

This chain uses TRBV21-1 with TRBJ2-5; TRBD1, the D gene given by the table, was not confirmed from the DNA. TRBV21-1 is recorded as a pseudogene. The CDR3 extends over 16 amino acids. CDR3 protein: CASSPLPGDRQETQYF. The CDR3 DNA reads as TGTGCCAGCAGCCCTTTGCCGGGGGACCGTCAAGAGACCCAGTACTTC.

The rearrangement joins TRBV14 to TRBJ2-7; D possibly uses TRBD1 or TRBD2 (5 bases each). The germline CDR1 and CDR2 sequences are SGHDN and FVKESK. With 1 base removed from V and 0 bases from J, the gap between germline ends came to 13 bases. CDR3 length: 16 residues. The CDR3 is CASSQAGTPGSYEQYF. For the CDR3, the DNA is TGTGCCAGCAGCCAAGCCGGGACCCCAGGCTCCTACGAGCAGTACTTC.

There are a few counts of this clonotype. The gene calls are TRBV29-1 and TRBJ1-1; D gene ambiguous. V was trimmed by 3 bases and J by 7 bases, leaving 9 bases between them. The CDR3 consists of 11 residues. The germline gives CDR1 SQVTM, CDR2 ANQGSEA. CDR3 DNA: TGCAGCGTTGAGGGAAGGGATGAAGCTTTCTTT. It encodes CSVEGRDEAFF.

The rearrangement uses TRBV9 and TRBJ2-1; 11 positions agree with TRBD2. The CDR3 length is 17 residues. J lost 5 bases, V lost 0 bases, and 7 bases had no gene match. Germline CDR1 reads SGDLS; CDR2 reads YYNGEE. The CDR3 nucleotides read TGTGCCAGCAGCGTAGCTCTAGCGGGGGGATTCAACAATGAGCAGTTCTTC. This gives the protein CASSVALAGGFNNEQFF.

This chain connects TRBV7-2 to TRBJ2-1, with D tentatively TRBD1 (6 bases). The V and J ends lost 1 base and 4 bases respectively, with 11 bases between them. The length of the CDR3 is 15 residues. CDR1 SGHTA and CDR2 FQGNSA come from the germline V gene. Here the CDR3 DNA reads TGTGCCAGCAGCTTAGTGGGGACACCTTACAATGAGCAGTTCTTC. Amino acids: CASSLVGTPYNEQFF.

The genes are TRBV29-1 and TRBJ2-5; TRBD1 aligns across 9 bases. This CDR3 region has 16 residues. V shed 2 bases, J shed 5 bases, and the junction held 12 bases outside the gene matches. Germline lookup yields CDR1 SQVTM and CDR2 ANQGSEA. The CDR3 nucleotides are TGCAGCGTTGAATTGTGGGACAGGGTAGCAGAGGAGACCCAGTACTTC. Translation gives CSVELWDRVAEETQYF.

This clonotype was observed a few times. A much larger clone lies a single base off, so this may be a read error. CDR3 residues: CASSQDRVSYNEQLF. In DNA, the CDR3 is TGTGCCAGCAGCCAAGATCGGGTCTCCTACAATGAGCAGCTCTTC. The chain employs TRBV4-2 and TRBJ2-1; D gene unclear. The germline gives CDR1 LGHNA, CDR2 YNFKEQ. The CDR3 covers 15 residues.

The chain employs TRBV5-1 and TRBJ2-5; unclear D gene. The CDR3 is 12 amino acids. V was pared by 5 bases and J by 7 bases, with 12 bases between. Per the germline V gene, CDR1 is SGHRS and CDR2 is YFSETQ. CDR3 protein: CASRPTERTQYF. DNA of the CDR3: TGCGCCAGCAGGCCAACCGAAAGGACCCAGTACTTC.

The rearrangement uses TRBV5-1 and TRBJ2-1, with 15 bases lining up with TRBD2. CDR1 is SGHRS, CDR2 YFSETQ, per germline. The trim removed 4 bases at V and 10 bases at J, leaving 9 bases unmatched. The length of the CDR3 is 16 residues. The CDR3 reads CASSPGLAGGTGEQFF. CDR3 sequence (DNA): TGCGCCAGCAGCCCGGGACTAGCGGGGGGCACCGGGGAGCAGTTCTTC. The full variable domain, in which reference TRBV5-1 and TRBJ2-1 provide the parts outside the CDR3, is KAGVTQTPRYLIKTRGQQVTLSCSPISGHRSVSWYQQTPGQGLQFLFEYFSETQRNKGNFPGRFSGRQFSNSRSEMNVSTLELGDSALYLCASSPGLAGGTGEQFFGPGTRLTVL.

The chain combines TRBV11-2 with TRBJ2-3; 10 bases match TRBD2. The CDR3 extends over 16 amino acids. The germline gives CDR1 SGHAT, CDR2 FQNNGV. Unmatched junction bases numbered 5, after V lost 1 base and J lost 4 bases. Here the CDR3 DNA reads TGTGCCAGCAGCTTAGTTCCAGCGGGAGGGCCAGATACGCAGTATTTT. Amino acids: CASSLVPAGGPDTQYF.

In its sample, this clonotype was seen once. V usage is TRBV29-1 and J usage is TRBJ2-3; a possible D gene is TRBD2 (6 bases). The CDR3 has 14 residues. V was shortened by 7 bases and J by 2 bases, with 16 bases between the two germline ends. The germline V gene encodes CDR1 SQVTM and CDR2 ANQGSEA. CDR3 protein: CSAGPGLHTDTQYF. The CDR3 DNA sequence: TGCAGCGCGGGACCGGGACTTCACACAGATACGCAGTATTTT.

Ten or more counts support this clonotype. Germline and junction disagree at one end, which may indicate a read error. The chain recombines TRBV7-9 with TRBJ2-5; TRBD2 aligns across 11 bases. This CDR3 is 14 amino acids long. Germline lookup yields CDR1 SEHNR and CDR2 FQNEAQ (reference sequence). The CDR3 loop is CASSLAGGGETQYF. The DNA of the CDR3 is TGTGCCAGCAGCCTAGCGGGGGGAGGTGAGACCCAGTACTTC.

J is TRBJ1-2 and V is TRBV28; D perhaps matches TRBD1 (6 bases). The CDR3 has 13 residues. The V end lost 3 bases, the J end lost 4 bases, and 9 bases lay between the germline ends. From germline, CDR1 is MDHEN and CDR2 SYDVKM. The CDR3 loop reads CASSFGQLYGYTF. CDR3 in DNA: TGTGCCAGCAGTTTCGGACAGCTCTATGGCTACACCTTC.

This clonotype was counted a few times. The chain combines TRBV24-1 with TRBJ1-5; D ambiguous. The CDR3 spans 14 residues. CDR1 and CDR2 (germline): KGHDR, SFDVKD. V lost 9 bases to trimming and J lost 0 bases, with 11 bases between them. The CDR3 DNA reads TGTGCCACCCAACCACGCTATAGCAATCAGCCCCAGCATTTT. Its protein is CATQPRYSNQPQHF.

On this clonotype: One end of the junction fails to match germline, which may point to a read error. The chain employs TRBV10-3 and TRBJ2-7, with a weak D call TRBD1 (8 bases). The germline V gene encodes CDR1 ENHRY and CDR2 SYGVKD. This CDR3 is built from 12 residues. CDR3 residues: CAISDWGGTGRF. For the CDR3, the DNA is TGTGCCATCAGTGATTGGGGGGGGACAGGTCGGTTC.

In this sample, this clonotype turned up a few times. The rearrangement uses TRBV4-1 and TRBJ2-4; unclear D gene. Germline V gene data show CDR1 as MGHRA and CDR2 as YSYEKL. Between the trimmed V and J ends, which lost 1 base and 8 bases, there was a span of 12 bases. This CDR3 comprises 14 residues. The CDR3 loop reads CASSQAGYEDIQYF. CDR3 DNA sequence: TGCGCCAGCAGCCAAGCTGGGTATGAGGACATTCAGTACTTC.

The chain's CDR3 is CASNVWRGGLYNEQFF. CDR3 nucleotide sequence: TGTGCCAGCAATGTGTGGCGCGGGGGGCTCTACAATGAGCAGTTCTTC. The V call is TRBV13, the J call TRBJ2-1; 8 nucleotides align to TRBD2. Trimming at V came to 7 bases and at J to 3 bases, leaving 11 bases not matched to a gene. This CDR3 spans 16 amino acids. CDR1 is PRHDT, CDR2 FYEKMQ, per germline (reference sequence).

The chain combines TRBV2 with TRBJ1-2; the D is unclear. Deletions cut 3 bases from V and 8 bases from J, with 10 bases between. Germline CDR1 SNHLY, CDR2 FYNNEI. The CDR3 has 12 residues. The CDR3 region is CASSDNEGGYTF. CDR3 nucleotides: TGTGCCAGCAGTGATAATGAAGGAGGCTACACCTTC.

This clonotype was recorded a few times. The CDR3 is CSVEDPGQNPGVGTQYF. DNA of the CDR3: TGCAGCGTTGAAGATCCCGGACAGAACCCTGGCGTTGGGACCCAGTACTTC. J is TRBJ2-5 and V is TRBV29-1; the D gene is possibly TRBD1 (6 bases). Trimming cost V 0 bases and J 7 bases, with 24 bases left between them. CDR3 size: 17 residues. CDR1 SQVTM and CDR2 ANQGSEA come from the germline V gene.

The gene calls are TRBV20-1 and TRBJ2-5; 11 bases align to TRBD2. The germline V gene encodes CDR1 DFQATT and CDR2 SNEGSKA (reference sequence). The CDR3 loop spans 16 amino acids. The junction had 8 bases not matched to a gene; V was cut back by 3 bases and J by 2 bases. The CDR3 loop is CSARSETSGIQETQYF. The CDR3 DNA reads as TGCAGTGCTAGGTCCGAGACTAGCGGGATACAAGAGACCCAGTACTTC.

The chain carries TRBV24-1 and TRBJ1-1; no reliable D call. Deletions cut 2 bases from V and 8 bases from J, with 11 bases between. The CDR3 has 13 residues. CDR1 is KGHDR and CDR2 is SFDVKD in the germline V gene. The CDR3 loop reads CATSDWSFGEAFF. The DNA for the CDR3 is TGTGCCACCAGTGATTGGTCCTTCGGGGAAGCTTTCTTT.

V and J are TRBV7-8 and TRBJ2-5, with D maybe TRBD2 (5 bases). With 1 base removed from V and 7 bases from J, the gap between germline ends came to 13 bases. Germline V gene sequence: CDR1 SGHVS, CDR2 FQNEAQ. This CDR3 spans 14 amino acids. The CDR3 DNA reads TGTGCCAGCAGCTTAGGCGGGTCACCGGCGACCCAGTACTTC. Translation: CASSLGGSPATQYF.

This clonotype was counted a few times. V gene TRBV10-3 combines with J gene TRBJ1-2; no definite D call. CDR1 ENHRY and CDR2 SYGVKD come from the germline V gene. With 3 bases removed from V and 4 bases from J, the gap between germline ends came to 12 bases. The CDR3 length is 14 residues. CDR3 DNA sequence: TGTGCCATCAGTGAAAACCCAACGGGCTATGGCTACACCTTC. This gives the protein CAISENPTGYGYTF.

With respect to this clonotype: One junction end does not reproduce the germline sequence, and a read error may be involved. The CDR3 region is CSVEGGYEQYF. The CDR3 bases are TGCAGCGTGGAAGGTGGTTACGAGCAGTACTTC. The chain carries TRBV29-1 and TRBJ2-7, with D uncertain. Germline lookup yields CDR1 SQVTM and CDR2 ANQGSEA. The CDR3 runs 11 residues.

This clonotype was picked up a small number of times. The J gene is TRBJ1-5, the V gene TRBV15, with 9 bases that match TRBD1. V lost 5 bases, J lost 0 bases, and 5 bases stayed unmatched. The germline V gene has CDR1 LNHNV and CDR2 YYDKDF (reference sequence). The CDR3 has 16 residues. This CDR3 is CATSGTGSNSNQPQHF. CDR3 coding DNA: TGTGCCACCAGCGGGACAGGGTCAAATAGCAATCAGCCCCAGCATTTT.

The rearrangement joins TRBV4-3 to TRBJ1-1; no firm D call. Germline CDR1 is LGHNA and CDR2 is YSLEER. The V and J ends lost 0 bases and 5 bases respectively, with 10 bases between them. The CDR3 contains 14 residues. DNA for the CDR3: TGCGCCAGCAGCCAAGATGTTACGTGGACTGAAGCTTTCTTT. Translated: CASSQDVTWTEAFF.